This T cell receptor beta chain originates from a study of blood T cell repertoires in COVID-19 (dated by TCRdb to 2018 to 2021). The study in broad terms: The collaborator samples originated in the United States, Italy and Spain and spanned the acute and convalescent phases of COVID-19. The repertoires were released in a freely available public database intended as a resource for research on the immune response to SARS-CoV-2. Nearly every sample came with metadata listing a de-identified subject ID, COVID-19 status, age in years and sex. The material from the prospective study consisted of cDNA or gDNA derived from T cells, B-cell-depleted T cells, or PBMCs. HLA class I and class II types, where available, came from metadata supplied by the sample provider rather than from assay-based typing. Samples were obtained from the ongoing ImmuneRACE study (first 160 participants) and from over a thousand subjects provided by 6 global collaborators. Deeply sampled blood TCRbeta repertoires from subjects exposed to, actively infected with, or recovered from COVID-19 were included in the dataset.

One collaborating source in Seattle enrolled patients during active infection and followed them longitudinally through the course of disease. Whole blood was collected in K2EDTA tubes by collaborating institutions according to the institutions' own protocols. Collaborator samples were shipped for TCRbeta analysis as frozen whole blood, isolated PBMCs, or DNA extracted from either sample type. TCRbeta CDR3 regions were amplified from genomic DNA using the immunoSEQ Assay, a bias-controlled multiplex PCR. As for how the authors treated the data: Within the assay, amplification of reference gene primers was used to estimate how many nucleated cells each sample contained. To quantify the absolute abundance of each unique TCRbeta CDR3 rearrangement, sequence reads were collapsed and filtered. For each sample, productive Simpson clonality was calculated as the square root of Simpson's diversity index over productive rearrangements. TCRdb's version of the immuneACCESS table is confined to in-frame rearrangements and falls short of the full clone set. An unresolved V gene accounts for under half of the shortfall where checked; the remainder is of unknown origin. V and J calls plus clone size are reproduced from that table; the DNA served to infer D and trimming. The sample records 300,000 to 350,000 clones, around nine tenths of which are singletons. The ten largest make up about 7% of the sample.

Regarding this clone: Its antigen target is currently unknown. Per-nucleotide qualities are absent, and no much larger clonotype sits a single base away.

Overall study results and their limits: How much clinical and demographic metadata was included differed by source and by participant, and the metadata was provided uncurated.

The germline V gene provides CDR1 SGHAT and CDR2 FQNNGV. V lost 3 bases and J lost 8 bases; the stretch between them is 7 bases long. The CDR3 runs 12 residues from the cysteine to the phenylalanine. Only the CDR3 region is kept as DNA, spanning 36 bases read in frame from base 1. The receptor was derived from a woman aged 70 to 79 with COVID-19, enrolled during active disease. The material sequenced was peripheral blood. The chain joins TRBV11-2 to TRBJ1-4; there is no confident call for the D gene. The CDR3 protein: CASSFPGEKLFF. Here is the DNA: TGTGCCAGCAGCTTTCCCGGGGAAAAACTGTTTTTT. Joined to the reference TRBV11-2 and TRBJ1-4 proteins, this CDR3 gives the full variable domain: EAGVAQSPRYKIIEKRQSVAFWCNPISGHATLYWYQQILGQGPKLLIQFQNNGVVDDSQLPKDRFSAERLKGVDSTLKIQPAKLEDSAVYLCASSFPGEKLFFGSGTQLSVL.